This T cell receptor beta chain emerged from a study of blood T cell repertoires in COVID-19. Whole-study context: Acute and convalescent COVID-19 samples came from the United States, Italy and Spain. PBMCs, B-cell-depleted T cells, or T cells were the source of the cDNA or gDNA that made up the material.

In the original processing: By means of reference gene primer amplification, nucleated cell counts were estimated. Clones were read by immunoSEQ multiplex PCR, and TCRdb kept only the in-frame ones, dropping some. The V and J calls and the clone size are those of that table, but D and trimming were determined from the DNA. The sample records about 140,000 clones, 84% being singletons. This CDR3 has 14 residues. The V gene's germline CDR1 is SEHNR and CDR2 FQNEAQ (reference sequence). Trimming stripped 0 bases from V and 6 bases from J, with 9 bases between. The V gene is TRBV7-9, the J gene TRBJ1-5, with D hard to call. Sequencing was done on a sample of peripheral blood. The sequence came from a human donor in a cohort sampled during active COVID-19. CDR3 amino acids: CASSLAGSTQPQHF. The CDR3, as DNA: TGTGCCAGCAGCTTAGCCGGGAGTACTCAGCCCCAGCATTTT.